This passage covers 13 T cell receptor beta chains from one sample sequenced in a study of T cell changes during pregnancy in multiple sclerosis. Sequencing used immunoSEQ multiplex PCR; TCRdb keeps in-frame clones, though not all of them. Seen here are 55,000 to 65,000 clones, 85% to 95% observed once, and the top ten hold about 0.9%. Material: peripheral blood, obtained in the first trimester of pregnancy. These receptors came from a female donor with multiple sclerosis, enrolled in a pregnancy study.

The CDR3 nucleotides are TGTGCCAGCAGCTTGGCCTCAGGGACTAACAATGAGCAGTTCTTC. Its translation: CASSLASGTNNEQFF. The gene calls are TRBV5-6 and TRBJ2-1; TRBD2 agrees at 7 bases. Germline loops: CDR1 SGHDT, CDR2 YYEEEE. The junction had 5 bases not matched to a gene; V was cut back by 0 bases and J by 5 bases. This CDR3 contains 15 residues.

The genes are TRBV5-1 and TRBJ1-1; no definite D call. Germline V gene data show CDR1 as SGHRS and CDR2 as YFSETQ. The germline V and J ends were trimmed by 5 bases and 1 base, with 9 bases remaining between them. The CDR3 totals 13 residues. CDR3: CASRLNSNTEAFF. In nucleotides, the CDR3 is TGCGCCAGCAGACTTAATTCGAACACTGAAGCTTTCTTT.

CDR3 region: CASSQDKQETQYF. In nucleotides, the CDR3 is TGTGCCAGCAGCCAAGACAAACAAGAGACCCAGTACTTC. The chain employs TRBV4-2 and TRBJ2-5, with D hard to call. CDR3 length: 13 amino acids. The ends were cut back, 0 bases at V and 2 bases at J, with 4 bases in the middle. Germline CDR1 is LGHNA and CDR2 is YNFKEQ.

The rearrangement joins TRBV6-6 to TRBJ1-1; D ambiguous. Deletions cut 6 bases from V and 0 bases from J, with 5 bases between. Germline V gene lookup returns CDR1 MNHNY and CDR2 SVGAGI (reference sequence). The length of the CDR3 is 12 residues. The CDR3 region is CASSPLNTEAFF. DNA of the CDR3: TGTGCCAGCAGCCCTTTGAACACTGAAGCTTTCTTT.

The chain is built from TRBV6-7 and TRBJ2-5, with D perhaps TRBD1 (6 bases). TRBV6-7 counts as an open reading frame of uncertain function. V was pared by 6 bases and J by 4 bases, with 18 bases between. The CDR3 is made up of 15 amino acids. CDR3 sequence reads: CASSDDRSRRETQYF. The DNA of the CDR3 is TGTGCCAGCAGCGACGACAGGAGTCGGCGAGAGACCCAGTACTTC.

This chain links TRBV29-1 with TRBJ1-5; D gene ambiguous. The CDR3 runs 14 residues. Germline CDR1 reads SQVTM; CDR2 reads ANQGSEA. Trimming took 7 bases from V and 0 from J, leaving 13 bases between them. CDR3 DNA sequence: TGCAGCGCCGCGGGTGATAGTAGCAATCAGCCCCAGCATTTT. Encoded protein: CSAAGDSSNQPQHF.

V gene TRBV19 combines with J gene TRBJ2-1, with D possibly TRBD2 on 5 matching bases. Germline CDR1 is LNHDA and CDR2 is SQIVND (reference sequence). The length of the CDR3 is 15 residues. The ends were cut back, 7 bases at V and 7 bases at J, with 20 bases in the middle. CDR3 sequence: CASIEEGSGKNEQFF. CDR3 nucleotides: TGTGCCAGTATAGAGGAAGGGTCGGGAAAGAATGAGCAGTTCTTC.

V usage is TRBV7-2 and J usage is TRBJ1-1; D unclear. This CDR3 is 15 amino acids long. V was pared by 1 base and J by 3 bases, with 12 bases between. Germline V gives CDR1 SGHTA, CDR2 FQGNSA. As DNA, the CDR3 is TGTGCCAGCAGCTTAGACTCTCGGAGACACACTGAAGCTTTCTTT. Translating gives CASSLDSRRHTEAFF.

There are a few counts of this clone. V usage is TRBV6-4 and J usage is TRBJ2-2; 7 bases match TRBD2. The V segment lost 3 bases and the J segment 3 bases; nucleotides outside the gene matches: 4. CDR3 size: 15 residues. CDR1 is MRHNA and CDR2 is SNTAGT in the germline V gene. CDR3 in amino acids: CASSEQRGDTGELFF. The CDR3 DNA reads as TGTGCCAGCAGTGAACAACGGGGGGACACCGGGGAGCTGTTTTTT.

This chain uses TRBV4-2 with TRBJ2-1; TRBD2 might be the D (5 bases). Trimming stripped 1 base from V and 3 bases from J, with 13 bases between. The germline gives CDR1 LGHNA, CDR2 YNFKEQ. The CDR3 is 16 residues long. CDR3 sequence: CASSQVRSSFYNEQFF. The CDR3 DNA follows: TGTGCCAGCAGCCAAGTGAGGTCTAGCTTCTACAATGAGCAGTTCTTC.

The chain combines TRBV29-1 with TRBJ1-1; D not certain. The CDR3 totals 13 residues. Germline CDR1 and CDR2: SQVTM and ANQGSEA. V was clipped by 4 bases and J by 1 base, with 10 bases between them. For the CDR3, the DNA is TGCAGCGTTGGGCGGGCAGGGAACACTGAAGCTTTCTTT. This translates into CSVGRAGNTEAFF.

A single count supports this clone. The CDR3, as DNA: TGTGCCAGCAGCTTAGCGGGCCTGCGGGGGGAGACCCAGTACTTC. It is translated as CASSLAGLRGETQYF. The chain recombines TRBV7-2 with TRBJ2-5; 7 nucleotides match TRBD2. Germline V gene sequence: CDR1 SGHTA, CDR2 FQGNSA. The V and J ends lost 0 bases and 5 bases, in that order; junction bases with no gene match: 6. The CDR3 covers 15 residues.

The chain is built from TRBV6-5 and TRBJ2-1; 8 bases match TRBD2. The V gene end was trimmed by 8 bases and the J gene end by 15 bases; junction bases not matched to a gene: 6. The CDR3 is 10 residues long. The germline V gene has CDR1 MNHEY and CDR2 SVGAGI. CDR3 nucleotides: TGTGCCAGCGGACTAGCAGACCCGTTCTTC. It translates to CASGLADPFF.